One sample yielded the 22 T cell receptor beta chains listed below, sequenced in a study of beta chain features in type 1 diabetes. Every bit of the isolated RNA underwent reverse transcription, so sequencing read expressed TCRB transcripts. The data were produced by immunoSEQ multiplex PCR, yet TCRdb's version contains in-frame clones alone and is incomplete. The sample lists 140,000 to 150,000 clones, more than 9% occurring once. Material: naive CD4+ T cells from blood. These receptors were obtained from a man between 18 and 35 years old in good health.

The rearrangement links TRBV4-3 to TRBJ1-2; perhaps TRBD1 as D (5 bases). The V end was cut by 0 bases, the J end by 4 bases, with 9 bases between. This CDR3 has 14 residues. The germline CDR1 and CDR2 sequences are LGHNA and YSLEER. The CDR3 DNA reads TGCGCCAGCAGCCAAGATGGCAGGGCCTATGGCTACACCTTC. It codes for CASSQDGRAYGYTF.

About this clone: At one end the junction does not follow the germline gene, possibly because of a read error. This sequence joins TRBV20-1 and TRBJ2-7; tentative D call: TRBD2 (5 bases). There are 8 residues in the CDR3. In germline, CDR1 is DFQATT, CDR2 SNEGSKA (reference sequence). The CDR3 region has the DNA TGCAGTGCTAGGTACGGGGACTTC. Protein: CSARYGDF.

The chain is built from TRBV6-5 and TRBJ1-2; 7 bases line up with TRBD1. Germline CDR1 MNHEY, CDR2 SVGAGI. The CDR3 has 13 residues. Trimming took 0 bases from V and 8 from J; bases not matched to a gene: 3. The CDR3 is CASSYSTGYGYTF. For the CDR3, the DNA is TGTGCCAGCAGTTACTCGACAGGGTACGGCTACACCTTC.

This clone turned up a few times. The V gene is TRBV28, the J gene TRBJ2-1, with 8 bases fitting TRBD2. Germline V CDR1 and CDR2: MDHEN, SYDVKM. This CDR3 contains 13 residues. Germline trimming cut 8 bases from V and 9 bases from J; bases unmatched to any gene: 9. CDR3 residues: CASGAGGRGEQFF. Here the CDR3 DNA reads TGTGCCAGCGGCGCGGGGGGCCGGGGTGAGCAGTTCTTC.

This clone has just a few counts. J is TRBJ2-2 and V is TRBV10-3, with D unresolved. The ends were cut back, 2 bases at V and 0 bases at J, with 7 bases in the middle. The CDR3 length is 15 residues. In germline, CDR1 is ENHRY, CDR2 SYGVKD. CDR3 sequence: CAISELETNTGELFF. The DNA for the CDR3 is TGTGCCATCAGTGAGCTGGAGACGAACACCGGGGAGCTGTTTTTT.

This chain uses TRBV4-1 with TRBJ2-6; TRBD2 aligns across 11 bases. Germline lookup yields CDR1 MGHRA and CDR2 YSYEKL. J was trimmed by 1 base and V by 4 bases; bases with no gene match: 3. The CDR3 loop spans 17 amino acids. The CDR3 region is CASSPTSGVSGANVLTF. The DNA of the CDR3 is TGCGCCAGCAGCCCGACTAGCGGGGTATCTGGGGCCAACGTCCTGACTTTC.

In this sample, this clone turned up a few times. V usage is TRBV11-3 and J usage is TRBJ2-5; D gene uncertain. There are 14 residues in the CDR3. Germline V gene sequence: CDR1 SGHNT, CDR2 YENEEA. Trimming cost V 1 base and J 4 bases, with 10 bases left between them. In DNA form, the CDR3 reads TGTGCCAGCAGCTTAGGTGTCGGTTCAGAGACCCAGTACTTC. Encoded protein: CASSLGVGSETQYF.

This clone was recorded a few times. DNA for the CDR3: TGTGCCAGCAGCTTAGCGCGCCGGGAGACCCAGTACTTC. Protein: CASSLARRETQYF. The rearrangement uses TRBV7-2 and TRBJ2-5; D is unresolved. From germline, CDR1 is SGHTA and CDR2 FQGNSA. V was cut by 0 bases and J by 5 bases, with 7 bases left in between. The CDR3 contains 13 residues.

The gene calls are TRBV7-2 and TRBJ2-5; D gene unclear. Trimming removed 6 bases at V and 5 bases at J, with 13 bases between. This CDR3 has 13 residues. Germline CDR1 and CDR2: SGHTA and FQGNSA. The CDR3 sequence: CASRLPPGETQYF. The DNA for the CDR3 is TGTGCCAGCAGACTACCCCCTGGCGAGACCCAGTACTTC.

The V and J genes are TRBV18 and TRBJ1-4; possibly TRBD1 for D (5 bases). The V gene's germline CDR1 is KGHSH and CDR2 LQKENI. The germline V and J ends were trimmed by 1 base and 2 bases, with 11 bases remaining between them. The CDR3 consists of 16 residues. The chain's CDR3 is CASSPLLAGTNEKLFF. The CDR3 coding sequence is TGTGCCAGCTCACCACTTCTGGCAGGGACTAATGAAAAACTGTTTTTT.

This clone was observed a few times. The rearrangement joins TRBV30 to TRBJ1-4, with 11 bases matching TRBD1. Germline CDR1 and CDR2: GTSNPN and SVGIG (reference sequence). The CDR3 covers 14 residues. Unmatched junction bases numbered 5, after V lost 3 bases and J lost 8 bases. CDR3 in amino acids: CAWSLGTGGEKLFF. As DNA, the CDR3 is TGTGCCTGGAGCCTCGGGACAGGGGGAGAAAAACTGTTTTTT.

The chain uses TRBV19 and TRBJ2-1; the match to TRBD1 covers 7 bases. The CDR3 totals 16 residues. V dropped 4 bases and J dropped 1; count of bases not matched to a gene: 7. Germline-derived CDR1 and CDR2 are LNHDA and SQIVND (reference sequence). CDR3 loop: CASSTFTGASYNEQFF. CDR3 DNA: TGTGCCAGTAGTACCTTCACAGGGGCGTCCTACAATGAGCAGTTCTTC.

In its sample, this clone was seen many times. CDR3 protein: CASSPTGTGQSEQFF. DNA of the CDR3: TGTGCCAGCAGCCCAACCGGGACAGGCCAGTCGGAGCAGTTCTTC. V gene TRBV28 combines with J gene TRBJ2-1, with 8 nucleotides matching TRBD1. The junction had 14 bases not matched to a gene; V was cut back by 6 bases and J by 10 bases. The V gene's germline CDR1 is MDHEN and CDR2 SYDVKM. The CDR3 spans 15 residues.

The chain carries TRBV6-1 and TRBJ2-7; D is unclear. The germline V and J ends were trimmed by 7 bases and 5 bases, with 15 bases remaining between them. This CDR3 region has 13 residues. From germline, CDR1 is MNHNS and CDR2 SASEGT. CDR3 DNA sequence: TGTGCCAGCAATGGTCTACCCCACCACGAGCAGTACTTC. Translation: CASNGLPHHEQYF.

Many counts were recorded for this clone. The CDR3 region is CARGQGNQPQHF. In DNA, the CDR3 is TGTGCCCGAGGACAGGGGAATCAGCCCCAGCATTTT. This chain connects TRBV9 to TRBJ1-5, with TRBD1 identical over 9 bases. The V and J ends lost 10 bases and 4 bases, in that order; junction bases with no gene match: 3. Germline CDR1 and CDR2: SGDLS and YYNGEE. The CDR3 has 12 amino acids.

The V gene is TRBV5-4, the J gene TRBJ1-1; 9 bases line up with TRBD1. The CDR3 consists of 13 residues. In germline, CDR1 is SGHNT, CDR2 YYREEE (reference sequence). Trimming removed 6 bases from V and 5 bases from J; junction bases left unmatched: 5. CDR3 protein: CASTQGAWTEAFF. CDR3 sequence (DNA): TGTGCCAGCACACAGGGGGCTTGGACTGAAGCTTTCTTT.

In DNA form, the CDR3 reads TGCGCCAGCAGCCAAGATCAAAGCAGGCAGGAGACCCAGTACTTC. Its translation is CASSQDQSRQETQYF. This rearrangement joins TRBV4-1 to TRBJ2-5; no reliable D call. Per the germline V gene, CDR1 is MGHRA and CDR2 is YSYEKL. Deletions cut 0 bases from V and 5 bases from J, with 13 bases between. The CDR3 length is 15 residues.

The chain joins TRBV6-5 to TRBJ1-2; D might be TRBD1 (5 bases). CDR1 is MNHEY and CDR2 is SVGAGI in the germline V gene. V lost 5 bases, J lost 5 bases, and 9 bases lay in between. The CDR3 is 12 amino acids. CDR3 nucleotides: TGTGCCAGCAGTCTTCGGGGGTATGGCTACACCTTC. Translated: CASSLRGYGYTF.

The gene calls are TRBV7-2 and TRBJ2-4; 12 bases map to TRBD2. The J segment lost 7 bases and the V segment lost 5 bases, leaving 9 bases of the junction unmatched. This CDR3 comprises 16 residues. CDR1 SGHTA and CDR2 FQGNSA come from the germline V gene. CDR3 sequence: CASSPSSGGAGNIQYF. CDR3 DNA sequence: TGTGCCAGCAGCCCCTCTAGCGGGGGGGCAGGGAACATTCAGTACTTC.

The chain employs TRBV30 and TRBJ2-6; D not certain. Trimming cost V 0 bases and J 1 base, with 7 bases left between them. The CDR3 extends over 15 amino acids. The germline V gene has CDR1 GTSNPN and CDR2 SVGIG (reference sequence). CDR3 region: CAWSVQRSGANVLTF. The CDR3 region has the DNA TGTGCCTGGAGTGTACAGAGATCTGGGGCCAACGTCCTGACTTTC.

The rearrangement links TRBV6-5 to TRBJ1-2; D is unresolved. This CDR3 comprises 13 residues. V was pared by 5 bases and J by 8 bases, with 15 bases between. Looked up from germline, CDR1 is MNHEY and CDR2 is SVGAGI. The CDR3 DNA sequence: TGTGCCAGCAGTCCCTCAGTAGGCGGGGGCTACACCTTC. Its translation: CASSPSVGGGYTF.

The chain recombines TRBV7-3 with TRBJ2-1, with D maybe TRBD1 (8 bases). CDR3 size: 15 residues. Trimming cost V 4 bases and J 2 bases, with 12 bases left between them. Germline V gives CDR1 SGHTA, CDR2 FQGTGA. The CDR3 region has the DNA TGTGCCAGCAGCTCACAGGGGGGGCCCTACAATGAGCAGTTCTTC. Its translation: CASSSQGGPYNEQFF.